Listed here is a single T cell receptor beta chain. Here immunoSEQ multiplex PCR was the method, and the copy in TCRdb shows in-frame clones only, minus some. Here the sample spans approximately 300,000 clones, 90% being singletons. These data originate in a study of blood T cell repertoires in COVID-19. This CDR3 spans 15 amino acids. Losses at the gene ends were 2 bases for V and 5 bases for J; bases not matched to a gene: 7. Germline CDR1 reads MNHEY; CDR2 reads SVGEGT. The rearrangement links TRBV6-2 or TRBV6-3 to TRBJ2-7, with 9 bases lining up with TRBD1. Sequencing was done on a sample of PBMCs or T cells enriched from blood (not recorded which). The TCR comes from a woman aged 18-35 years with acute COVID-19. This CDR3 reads CASSYGGTGSHEQYF. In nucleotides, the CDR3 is TGTGCCAGCAGTTACGGGGGGACAGGGTCCCACGAGCAGTACTTC.